The entry that follows covers one T cell receptor (beta chain) sequence. Only one count was recorded for this clone. Which antigen it targets is not known. Base quality data are lacking; no much larger clone is found one base away. Library prep was done by the immunoSEQ multiplex PCR assay. What TCRdb holds here is the immuneACCESS table cut down to in-frame rearrangements. Part of the clones is not present; checked against another copy, under half of the missing clones reflect an unresolved V gene, and the others are unexplained. This sample lists around 100,000 clones; approximately 90% were detected once. The top ten hold less than 2.5% of the sample. The sample originates from a study of T cell changes during pregnancy in multiple sclerosis (dated by TCRdb to the late 2010s). About the study as a whole: Changes in the T cell repertoire over the course of pregnancy were examined in this study in women with multiple sclerosis.

According to the germline V gene, CDR1 reads KGHSH and CDR2 reads LQKENI. V is shortened by 2 bases, J by 0 bases, and the region joining them spans 11 bases. Including cysteine and phenylalanine, the CDR3 has 17 amino acids. The sequence is cut down to CDR3 DNA, 51 bases in frame from base 1. The material was peripheral blood, obtained after pregnancy. This chain joins TRBV18 to TRBJ2-6, and perhaps TRBD2 as D gene, on 5 matching bases. The receptor was isolated from a female donor with multiple sclerosis, enrolled in a pregnancy study. For the CDR3, the sequence is CASSPKGTSSGANVLTF. Read as DNA, the sequence is TGTGCCAGCTCACCAAAGGGTACTAGCTCTGGGGCCAACGTCCTGACTTTC.